This T cell receptor beta chain was captured by sequencing in a study of blood T cell repertoires in COVID-19. Across the study: Donors in the United States, Italy and Spain gave samples during acute or convalescent COVID-19. Sources were T cells, B-cell-depleted T cells, or PBMCs; the material itself was cDNA or gDNA.

The authors' processing: Reference gene primer amplification gave estimated nucleated cell counts. TCRdb's table, derived via immunoSEQ multiplex PCR, lists solely in-frame clones and lacks some. V, J and clone size were drawn from that table, and D and trimming were deduced from the DNA. There are 45,000 to 65,000 clones in the sample; approximately 81% occur only once, and 10% to 15% lies in the top ten. The sequence derives from a woman older than 75 with acute or convalescent COVID-19. The sequenced material came from peripheral blood.

CDR3 loop: CASSLTQSRGAFF. The CDR3 nucleotides are TGTGCCAGCAGTTTAACCCAGTCTCGTGGAGCTTTCTTT. This chain uses TRBV12-3 or TRBV12-4 with TRBJ1-1, with D uncertain. The V end was cut by 2 bases, the J end by 10 bases, with 14 bases between. This CDR3 region has 13 residues.